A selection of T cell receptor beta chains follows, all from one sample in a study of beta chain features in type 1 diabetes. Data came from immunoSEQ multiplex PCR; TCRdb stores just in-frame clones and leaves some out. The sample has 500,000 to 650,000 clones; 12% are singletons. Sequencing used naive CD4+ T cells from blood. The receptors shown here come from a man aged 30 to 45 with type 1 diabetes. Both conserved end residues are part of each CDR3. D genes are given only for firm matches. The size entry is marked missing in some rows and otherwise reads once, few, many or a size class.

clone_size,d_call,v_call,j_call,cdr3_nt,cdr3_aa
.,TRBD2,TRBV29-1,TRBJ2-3,TGCAGCGTTGAGGGCGGGGGGGGAGATACGCAGTATTTT,CSVEGGGGDTQYF
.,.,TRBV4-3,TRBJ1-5,TGCGCCAGCAGCCAAGACTGGACAGAGAATCAGCCCCAGCATTTT,CASSQDWTENQPQHF
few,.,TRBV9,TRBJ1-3,TGTGCCAGCAGCACTAGGGCCTACGGCACCATATATTTT,CASSTRAYGTIYF
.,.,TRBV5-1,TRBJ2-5,TGCGCCAGCAGCTTTCGATCCGCTGGGGAAGAGACCCAGTACTTC,CASSFRSAGEETQYF
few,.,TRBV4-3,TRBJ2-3,TGCGCCAGCAGCCAAGAGGGGAGAGATACGCAGTATTTT,CASSQEGRDTQYF
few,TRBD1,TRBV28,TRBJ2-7,TGTGCCAGCAGAAAAGGACAGGGGGACGAGCAGTACTTC,CASRKGQGDEQYF
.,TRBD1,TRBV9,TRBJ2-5,TGTGCCAGCAGCGACAACAGGGGCGGGGAGACCCAGTACTTC,CASSDNRGGETQYF
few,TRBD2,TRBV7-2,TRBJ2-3,TGTGCCAGCAGCAGAACCGGGACTAGAGGCACAGATACGCAGTATTTT,CASSRTGTRGTDTQYF
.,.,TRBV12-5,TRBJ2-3,TGTGCTAGTGGTACATATCGGGCCAGCACAGATACGCAGTATTTT,CASGTYRASTDTQYF
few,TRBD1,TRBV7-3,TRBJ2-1,TGTGCCAGCAGCTCAAGACAGGGACGGGGCGATGAGCAGTTCTTC,CASSSRQGRGDEQFF
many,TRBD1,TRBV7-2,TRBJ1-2,TGTGCCAGCAGCTTAGGACAGGGTTACGGCTACACCTTC,CASSLGQGYGYTF
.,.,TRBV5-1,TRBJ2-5,TGCGCCAGCAGCTCCCCAGGGCCAGAGACCCAGTACTTC,CASSSPGPETQYF
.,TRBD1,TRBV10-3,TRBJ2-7,TGTGCCATCAGTGAGAGAACCGGGACAGGGGGCGGCGAGCAGTACTTC,CAISERTGTGGGEQYF
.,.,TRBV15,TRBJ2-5,TGTGCCACCAGCAGAGATGGAAGAGAGACCCAGTACTTC,CATSRDGRETQYF
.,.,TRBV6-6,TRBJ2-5,TGTGCCAGCAACCCGAACAGGGTGGAGACCCAGTACTTC,CASNPNRVETQYF
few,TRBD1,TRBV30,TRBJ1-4,TGTGCCTGGACCGCCGGGACAGGGAGTGAAAAACTGTTTTTT,CAWTAGTGSEKLFF
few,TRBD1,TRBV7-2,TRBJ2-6,TGTGCCAGCAGCTTAGCACAGGGGACTGGGGCCAACGTCCTGACTTTC,CASSLAQGTGANVLTF
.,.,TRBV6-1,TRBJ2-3,TGTGCCAGCAGTGAGGACAGCCCTAGCACAGATACGCAGTATTTT,CASSEDSPSTDTQYF
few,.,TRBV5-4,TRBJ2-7,TGTGCCAGCAGCTTTCTCCGGCAGGGAGAGATGTACGAGCAGTACTTC,CASSFLRQGEMYEQYF
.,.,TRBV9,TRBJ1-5,TGTGCCAGCGGCTCGACTTATAGCAATCAGCCCCAGCATTTT,CASGSTYSNQPQHF
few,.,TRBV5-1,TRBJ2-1,TGCGCCAGCAGCTCGACTAGACATACCGGGACAAGAATTGGGGATGAGCAGTTCTTC,CASSSTRHTGTRIGDEQFF
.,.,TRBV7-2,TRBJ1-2,TGTGCCAGCAGCCCTGATGACTCTAGGGGCTACACCTTC,CASSPDDSRGYTF
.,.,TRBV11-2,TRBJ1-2,TGTGCCAGCAGCTTATCAGGGTCTCGGGACTATGGCTACACCTTC,CASSLSGSRDYGYTF
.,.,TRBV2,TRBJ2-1,TGTGCCAGCAGTGGAGCCAGGGGGGCCGGTGGCCACAATGAGCAGTTCTTC,CASSGARGAGGHNEQFF
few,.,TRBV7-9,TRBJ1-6,TGTGCCAGCGGGGAGGGAAGTTCACCCCTCCACTTT,CASGEGSSPLHF
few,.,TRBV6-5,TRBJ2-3,TGTGCCAGCAGTTACTCGACGCGGGGCGGAGATACGCAGTATTTT,CASSYSTRGGDTQYF
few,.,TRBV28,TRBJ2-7,TGTGCCAGCAGTTCAGACCGCTACGAGCAGTACTTC,CASSSDRYEQYF
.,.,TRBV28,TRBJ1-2,TGTGCCAGCAGAGCAGTTAACTATGGCTACACCTTC,CASRAVNYGYTF
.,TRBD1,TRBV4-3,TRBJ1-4,TGCGCCAGCAGCCAGGGACAGGGCGGCGAAAAACTGTTTTTT,CASSQGQGGEKLFF
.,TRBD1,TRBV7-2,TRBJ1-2,TGTGCCAGCAGCTCGTTTCGACAGGGGGCTGACTATGGCTACACCTTC,CASSSFRQGADYGYTF
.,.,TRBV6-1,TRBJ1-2,TGTGCCAGCACCTCTGGCAGGGTCCTCTATGGCTACACCTTC,CASTSGRVLYGYTF
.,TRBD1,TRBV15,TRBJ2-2,TGTGCCACCAGCGGCGACAGGGGGGGCACCGGGGAGCTGTTTTTT,CATSGDRGGTGELFF